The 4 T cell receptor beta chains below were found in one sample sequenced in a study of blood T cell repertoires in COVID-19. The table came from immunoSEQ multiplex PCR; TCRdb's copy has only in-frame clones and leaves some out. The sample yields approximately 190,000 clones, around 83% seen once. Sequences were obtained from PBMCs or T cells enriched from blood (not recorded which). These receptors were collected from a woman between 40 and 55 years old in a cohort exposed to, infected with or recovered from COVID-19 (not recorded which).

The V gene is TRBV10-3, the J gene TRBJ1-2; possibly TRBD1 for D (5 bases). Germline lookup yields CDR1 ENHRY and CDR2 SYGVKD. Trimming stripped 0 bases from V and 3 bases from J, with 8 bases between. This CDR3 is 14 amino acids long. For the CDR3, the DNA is TGTGCCATCAGTGAGTCCCGGGGGTACTATGGCTACACCTTC. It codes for CAISESRGYYGYTF.

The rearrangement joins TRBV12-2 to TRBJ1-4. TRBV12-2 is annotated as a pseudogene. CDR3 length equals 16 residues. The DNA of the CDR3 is TGTGCAAGTCGCTTAGCGCCCGAGGGCACTAATGAAAAACTGTTTTTT. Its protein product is CASRLAPEGTNEKLFF.

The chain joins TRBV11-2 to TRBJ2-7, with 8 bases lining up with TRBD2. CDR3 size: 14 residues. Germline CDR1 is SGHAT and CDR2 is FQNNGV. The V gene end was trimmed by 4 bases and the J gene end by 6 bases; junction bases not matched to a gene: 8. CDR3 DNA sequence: TGTGCCAGCAGCTCGGGAGGGCCCTTAGGCGAGCAGTACTTC. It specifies CASSSGGPLGEQYF.

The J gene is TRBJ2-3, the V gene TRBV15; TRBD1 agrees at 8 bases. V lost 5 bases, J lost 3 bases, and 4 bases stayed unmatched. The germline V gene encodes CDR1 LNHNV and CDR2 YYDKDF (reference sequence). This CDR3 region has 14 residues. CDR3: CATSLRTGTDTQYF. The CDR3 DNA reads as TGTGCCACCAGCTTACGGACAGGGACAGATACGCAGTATTTT.